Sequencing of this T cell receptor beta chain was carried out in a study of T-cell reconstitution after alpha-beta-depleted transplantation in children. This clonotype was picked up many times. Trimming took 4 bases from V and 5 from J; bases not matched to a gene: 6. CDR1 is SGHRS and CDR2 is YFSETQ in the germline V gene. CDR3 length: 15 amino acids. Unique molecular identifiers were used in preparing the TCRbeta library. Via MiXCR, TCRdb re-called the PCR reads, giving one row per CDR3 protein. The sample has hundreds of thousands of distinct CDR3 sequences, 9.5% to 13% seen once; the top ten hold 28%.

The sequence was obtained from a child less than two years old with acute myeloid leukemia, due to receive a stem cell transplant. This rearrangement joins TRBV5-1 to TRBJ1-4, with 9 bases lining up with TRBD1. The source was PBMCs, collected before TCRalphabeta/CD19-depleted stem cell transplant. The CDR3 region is CASSELGQGNEKLFF. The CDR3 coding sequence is TGCGCCAGCAGCGAGCTAGGACAGGGGAATGAAAAACTGTTTTTT.